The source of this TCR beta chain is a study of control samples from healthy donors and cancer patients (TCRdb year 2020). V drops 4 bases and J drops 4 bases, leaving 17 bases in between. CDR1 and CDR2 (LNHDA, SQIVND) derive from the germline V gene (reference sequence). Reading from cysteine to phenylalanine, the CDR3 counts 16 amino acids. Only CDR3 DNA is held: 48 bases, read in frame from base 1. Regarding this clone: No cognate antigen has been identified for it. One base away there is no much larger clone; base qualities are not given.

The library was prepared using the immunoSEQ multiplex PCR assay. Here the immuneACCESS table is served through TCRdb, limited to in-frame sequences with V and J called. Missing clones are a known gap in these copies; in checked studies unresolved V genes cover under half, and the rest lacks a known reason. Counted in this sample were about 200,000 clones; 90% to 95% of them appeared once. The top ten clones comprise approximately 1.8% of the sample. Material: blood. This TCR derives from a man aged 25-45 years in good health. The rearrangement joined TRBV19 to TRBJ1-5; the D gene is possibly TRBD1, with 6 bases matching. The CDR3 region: CASSTGRGTSNQPQHF. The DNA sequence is TGTGCCAGTAGTACCGGGAGGGGGACTAGTAATCAGCCCCAGCATTTT. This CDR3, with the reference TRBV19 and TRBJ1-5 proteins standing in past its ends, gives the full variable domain DGGITQSPKYLFRKEGQNVTLSCEQNLNHDAMYWYRQDPGQGLRLIYYSQIVNDFQKGDIAEGYSVSREKKESFPLTVTSAQKNPTAFYLCASSTGRGTSNQPQHFGDGTRLSIL.